This T cell receptor (beta chain) was profiled in a study of radiation and T cells in renal cell carcinoma. Points from the study as a whole: Without pretreatment biopsies, baseline tumor clonotype presence was undetermined.

There are 12 residues in the CDR3. V dropped 8 bases and J dropped 9 bases, with 11 bases sitting between them. The time point denotes: blood 2 weeks post-SBRT. The treatment here: 15 Gy SBRT to primary tumor, nephrectomy 4 weeks later. Serial blood draws occurred at baseline and 2 and 4 weeks post-SBRT. The patient's renal cell carcinoma had clear cell pathology. Sequencing used immunoSEQ multiplex PCR; TCRdb keeps in-frame clones, though not all of them. This sample has 150,000 to 160,000 clones, with 87% found just once. This clone was recorded only once. Its specificity is not known. The sequence came from a woman aged 50 to 60 with renal cell carcinoma. The starting material was blood, obtained from a patient whose treatment included radiotherapy and nephrectomy. The chain joins TRBV6-7 to TRBJ1-6; no firm D call. TRBV6-7 belongs to the ORF category, with a function that is uncertain. In DNA, the CDR3 is TGTGCCAGCCCTTATCCGAGTTCACCCCTCCACTTT. This codes for CASPYPSSPLHF.